Each of the 16 T cell receptor beta chains below was sequenced from the same sample in a study of long-term antiretroviral therapy in people with HIV. A v3.0 immunoSEQ assay was performed at survey level. Method: immunoSEQ multiplex PCR; TCRdb's copy keeps in-frame clones and lacks some. This sample has tens of thousands of clones; 80% occur once, and the top ten carry roughly 7.3%. Here the sequenced sample was unsorted PBMCs, taken 0.3 years after starting antiretroviral therapy. The receptors were sampled from a man in his forties or fifties with HIV.

This chain joins TRBV5-1 and TRBJ2-5; possible D gene TRBD2, 7 bases. V lost 1 base, J lost 5 bases, and 15 bases lay in between. In germline, CDR1 is SGHRS, CDR2 YFSETQ. The CDR3 consists of 15 residues. DNA for the CDR3: TGCGCCAGCAGCTTGAATACGGGGGGCGGCGAGACCCAGTACTTC. As protein: CASSLNTGGGETQYF. Based on the CDR3 plus reference TRBV5-1 and TRBJ2-5, the full variable domain is KAGVTQTPRYLIKTRGQQVTLSCSPISGHRSVSWYQQTPGQGLQFLFEYFSETQRNKGNFPGRFSGRQFSNSRSEMNVSTLELGDSALYLCASSLNTGGGETQYFGPGTRLLVL.

The chain uses TRBV4-1 and TRBJ1-1, with 8 bases lining up with TRBD1. The CDR3 sequence is 13 residues long. V gave up 7 bases and J gave up 1 base; unmatched junction bases: 2. The germline gives CDR1 MGHRA, CDR2 YSYEKL. Written as DNA, the CDR3 is TGCGCCAGCACCCAGGGGGCGAACACTGAAGCTTTCTTT. This sequence encodes CASTQGANTEAFF.

The chain recombines TRBV5-1 with TRBJ2-2, with D tentatively TRBD2 (5 bases). This CDR3 is 16 amino acids long. Germline CDR1 is SGHRS and CDR2 is YFSETQ. The V and J ends lost 4 bases and 4 bases respectively, with 17 bases between them. Written as DNA, the CDR3 is TGCGCCAGCAGCCTACCGGACTCGGGCGGCACCGGGGAGCTGTTTTTT. Protein: CASSLPDSGGTGELFF.

The rearrangement joins TRBV6-6 to TRBJ2-5, with D perhaps being TRBD1 or TRBD2 (5 bases each). Trimming took off 2 bases at V and 1 base at J, with 5 bases between the two ends. There are 13 residues in the CDR3. Germline CDR1 is MNHNY and CDR2 is SVGAGI (reference sequence). CDR3 nucleotide sequence: TGTGCCAGCAGTTACGGGACCCAAGAGACCCAGTACTTC. Protein product: CASSYGTQETQYF.

The chain has TRBV5-1 and TRBJ1-1; D call uncertain. The ends were cut back, 2 bases at V and 1 base at J, with 9 bases in the middle. CDR3 length: 14 residues. Germline V gene lookup returns CDR1 SGHRS and CDR2 YFSETQ. DNA of the CDR3: TGCGCCAGCAGCTTCACAGCCCGGAACACTGAAGCTTTCTTT. The encoded protein is CASSFTARNTEAFF.

In DNA, the CDR3 is TGCGCCAGCAGCCAAGATCATCGGACAGGGTTTAGGAATGAGCAGTTCTTC. Protein sequence: CASSQDHRTGFRNEQFF. This chain joins TRBV4-1 and TRBJ2-1; 8 bases align to TRBD1. J was trimmed by 7 bases and V by 0 bases; bases with no gene match: 11. The CDR3 has 17 residues. The germline V gene encodes CDR1 MGHRA and CDR2 YSYEKL.

The chain recombines TRBV4-3 with TRBJ2-3; TRBD1 matches at 9 bases. The CDR3 is 16 residues long. The germline CDR1 and CDR2 sequences are LGHNA and YSLEER. After removal of 4 bases from V and 1 base from J, the junction contained 6 bases not matched to a gene. The CDR3 sequence is CASSLQGAPGTDTQYF. The CDR3 DNA reads as TGCGCCAGCAGCCTACAGGGGGCGCCAGGCACAGATACGCAGTATTTT.

The genes are TRBV6-6 and TRBJ1-6, with a possible D match to TRBD1 (5 bases). CDR3 size: 14 residues. Germline loops: CDR1 MNHNY, CDR2 SVGAGI (reference sequence). V dropped 5 bases and J dropped 6 bases, with 11 bases sitting between them. The CDR3 region is CASSHRDANSPLHF. The DNA of the CDR3 is TGTGCCAGCAGTCACCGGGACGCTAATTCACCCCTCCACTTT.

V and J are TRBV7-9 and TRBJ1-4; no definite D call. This CDR3 spans 15 amino acids. Deletions cut 5 bases from V and 9 bases from J, with 19 bases between. The germline gives CDR1 SEHNR, CDR2 FQNEAQ (reference sequence). The CDR3 here is CASSPGTLTEQKLFF. The DNA for the CDR3 is TGTGCCAGCAGCCCCGGTACTTTAACCGAGCAAAAACTGTTTTTT.

DNA of the CDR3: TGTGCCAGCAGCTTAGGGCAGGGGGCTCGAAGGTATGGCTACACCTTC. Protein sequence: CASSLGQGARRYGYTF. The chain couples TRBV13 to TRBJ1-2; 8 bases are a match to TRBD1. Germline V lookup: CDR1 PRHDT, CDR2 FYEKMQ (reference sequence). Trimming took 0 bases from V and 5 from J; bases not matched to a gene: 8. The CDR3 totals 16 residues.

V gene TRBV2 combines with J gene TRBJ2-7, with D perhaps matching TRBD1 (8 bases). From germline, CDR1 is SNHLY and CDR2 FYNNEI. V was cut by 3 bases and J by 4 bases, with 16 bases left in between. The CDR3 loop spans 15 amino acids. CDR3 sequence (DNA): TGTGCCAGCAGTGACAACAGGGGGGGGCCTTACGAGCAGTACTTC. This sequence encodes CASSDNRGGPYEQYF.

The chain is built from TRBV28 and TRBJ1-2, with D perhaps matching TRBD1 (5 bases). The V end was cut by 4 bases, the J end by 4 bases, with 13 bases between. The CDR3 consists of 14 residues. Germline V lookup: CDR1 MDHEN, CDR2 SYDVKM. For the CDR3, the DNA is TGTGCCAGCAGTTCCCTCCCGGGGGTCTATGGCTACACCTTC. As protein: CASSSLPGVYGYTF.

This sequence joins TRBV30 and TRBJ1-1, with 7 positions matching TRBD1. Trimming removed 5 bases from V and 4 bases from J; junction bases left unmatched: 4. The V gene's germline CDR1 is GTSNPN and CDR2 SVGIG (reference sequence). The CDR3 has 12 residues. CDR3 residues: CAWAQGVTEAFF. The CDR3 DNA reads TGTGCCTGGGCCCAGGGGGTCACTGAAGCTTTCTTT.

The chain has TRBV29-1 and TRBJ2-7; D might be TRBD2 (6 bases). Germline values: CDR1 SQVTM, CDR2 ANQGSEA. This CDR3 is 11 amino acids long. Deletions cut 7 bases from V and 7 bases from J, with 14 bases between. The CDR3 here is CSGGVAGEQYF. Here the CDR3 DNA reads TGCAGCGGAGGGGTCGCGGGGGAGCAGTACTTC.

V usage is TRBV18 and J usage is TRBJ1-6, with D possibly matching TRBD1 (5 bases). The CDR3 is 15 residues long. Trimming left V 3 bases short and J 12 bases short, with 18 bases between. Germline V CDR1 and CDR2: KGHSH, LQKENI. The CDR3 protein is CASSPSGQGRGPLHF. CDR3 in DNA: TGTGCCAGCTCACCCTCAGGGCAGGGTCGGGGACCCCTCCACTTT.

This sequence joins TRBV2 and TRBJ2-1; D is ambiguous. The CDR3 is 12 amino acids. The V gene lost 8 bases and the J gene lost 4 bases, with 9 bases spanning the gap. Germline loops: CDR1 SNHLY, CDR2 FYNNEI. The CDR3 coding sequence is TGTGCCAGCGTTACAGAGTACAATGAGCAGTTCTTC. It is translated as CASVTEYNEQFF.